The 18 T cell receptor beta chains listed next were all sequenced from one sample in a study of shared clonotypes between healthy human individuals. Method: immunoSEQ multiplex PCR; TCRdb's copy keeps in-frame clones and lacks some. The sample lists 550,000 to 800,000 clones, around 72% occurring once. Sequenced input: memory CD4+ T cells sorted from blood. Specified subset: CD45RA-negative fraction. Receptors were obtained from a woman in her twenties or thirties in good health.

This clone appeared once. CDR3: CASSEKGGDGYTF. CDR3 nucleotides: TGTGCCAGCAGTGAAAAAGGGGGCGACGGCTACACCTTC. The gene calls are TRBV6-1 and TRBJ1-2; 7 bases are shared with TRBD1. This CDR3 has 13 residues. The ends lost 2 bases at V and 8 bases at J; junction bases unmatched: 5. The germline V gene has CDR1 MNHNS and CDR2 SASEGT.

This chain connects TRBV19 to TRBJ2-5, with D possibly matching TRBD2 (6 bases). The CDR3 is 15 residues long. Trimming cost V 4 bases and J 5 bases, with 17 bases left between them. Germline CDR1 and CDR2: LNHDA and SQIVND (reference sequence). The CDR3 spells CASSRSLASRETQYF. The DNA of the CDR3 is TGTGCCAGTAGTAGGTCTCTAGCGAGCCGGGAGACCCAGTACTTC.

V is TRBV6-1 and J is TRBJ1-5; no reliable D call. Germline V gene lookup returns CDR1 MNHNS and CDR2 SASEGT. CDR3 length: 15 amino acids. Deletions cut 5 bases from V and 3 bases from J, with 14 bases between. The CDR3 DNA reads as TGTGCCAGCAGTCGATTCCCAGAGCTCAATCAGCCCCAGCATTTT. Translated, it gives CASSRFPELNQPQHF.

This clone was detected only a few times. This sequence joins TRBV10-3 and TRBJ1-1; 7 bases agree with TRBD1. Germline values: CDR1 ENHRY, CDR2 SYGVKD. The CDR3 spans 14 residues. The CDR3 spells CSPGGTWMNTEAFF. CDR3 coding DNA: TGTTCACCAGGGGGTACTTGGATGAACACTGAAGCTTTCTTT.

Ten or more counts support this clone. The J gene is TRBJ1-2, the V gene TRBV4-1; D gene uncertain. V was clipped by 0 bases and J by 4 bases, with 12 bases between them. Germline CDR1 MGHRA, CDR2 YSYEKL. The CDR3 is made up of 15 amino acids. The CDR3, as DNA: TGCGCCAGCAGCCAAGATGGAAGGGTGGCCTATGGCTACACCTTC. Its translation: CASSQDGRVAYGYTF.

The CDR3 loop reads CASSMTLAETQYF. DNA for the CDR3: TGTGCCAGCAGTATGACTCTTGCAGAGACCCAGTACTTC. V gene TRBV27 combines with J gene TRBJ2-5; no firm D call. The CDR3 contains 13 residues. The V end was cut by 5 bases, the J end by 4 bases, with 11 bases between. Germline CDR1 reads MNHEY; CDR2 reads SMNVEV (reference sequence).

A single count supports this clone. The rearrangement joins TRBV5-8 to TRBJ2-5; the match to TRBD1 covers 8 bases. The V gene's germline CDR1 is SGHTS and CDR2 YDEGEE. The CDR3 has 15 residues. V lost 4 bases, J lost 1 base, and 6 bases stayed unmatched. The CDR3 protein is CASSSGQGTQETQYF. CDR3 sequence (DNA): TGTGCCAGCAGCAGTGGACAGGGCACCCAAGAGACCCAGTACTTC. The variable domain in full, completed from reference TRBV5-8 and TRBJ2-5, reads EAGVTQSPTHLIKTRGQQATLRCSPISGHTSVYWYQQALGLGLQFLLWYDEGEERNRGNFPPRFSGRQFPNYSSELNVNALELEDSALYLCASSSGQGTQETQYFGPGTRLLVL.

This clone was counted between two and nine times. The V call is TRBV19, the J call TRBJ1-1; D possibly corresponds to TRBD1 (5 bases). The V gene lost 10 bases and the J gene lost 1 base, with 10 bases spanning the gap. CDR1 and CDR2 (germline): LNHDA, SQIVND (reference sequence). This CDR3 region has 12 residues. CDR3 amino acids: CATGTGNTEAFF. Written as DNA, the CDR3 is TGTGCCACCGGGACGGGGAACACTGAAGCTTTCTTT.

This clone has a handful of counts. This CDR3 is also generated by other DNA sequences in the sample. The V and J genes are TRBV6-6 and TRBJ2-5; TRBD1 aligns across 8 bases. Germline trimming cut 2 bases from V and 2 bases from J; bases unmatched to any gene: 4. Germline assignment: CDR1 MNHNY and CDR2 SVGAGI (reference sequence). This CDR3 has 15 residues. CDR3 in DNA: TGTGCCAGCAGTTACCCTAACAGGGGGCAAGAGACCCAGTACTTC. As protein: CASSYPNRGQETQYF.

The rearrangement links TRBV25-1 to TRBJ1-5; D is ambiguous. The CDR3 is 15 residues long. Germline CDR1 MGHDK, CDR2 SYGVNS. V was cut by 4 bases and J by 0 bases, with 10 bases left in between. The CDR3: CASSAGGYSNQPQHF. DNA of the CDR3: TGTGCCAGCAGTGCAGGAGGTTATAGCAATCAGCCCCAGCATTTT. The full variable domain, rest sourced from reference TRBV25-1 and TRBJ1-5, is EADIYQTPRYLVIGTGKKITLECSQTMGHDKMYWYQQDPGMELHLIHYSYGVNSTEKGDLSSESTVSRIRTEHFPLTLESARPSHTSQYLCASSAGGYSNQPQHFGDGTRLSIL.

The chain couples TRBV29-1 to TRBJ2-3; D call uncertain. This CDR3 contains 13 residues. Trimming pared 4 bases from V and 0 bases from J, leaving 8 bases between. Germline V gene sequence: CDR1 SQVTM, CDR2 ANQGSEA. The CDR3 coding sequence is TGCAGCGTTGTATCCCAGAGCACAGATACGCAGTATTTT. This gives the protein CSVVSQSTDTQYF.

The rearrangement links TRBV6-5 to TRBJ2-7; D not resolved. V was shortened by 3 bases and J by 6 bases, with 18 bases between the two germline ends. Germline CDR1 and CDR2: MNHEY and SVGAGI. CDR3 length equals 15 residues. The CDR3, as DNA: TGTGCCAGCAGTTATCGTGTAGGATCCCCGGGCGAGCAGTACTTC. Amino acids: CASSYRVGSPGEQYF.

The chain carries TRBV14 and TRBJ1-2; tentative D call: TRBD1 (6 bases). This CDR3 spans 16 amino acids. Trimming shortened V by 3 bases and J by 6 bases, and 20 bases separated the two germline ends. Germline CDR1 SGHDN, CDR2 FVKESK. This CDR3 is CASSQHRWGPANGYTF. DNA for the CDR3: TGTGCCAGCAGCCAGCATAGGTGGGGGCCGGCGAATGGCTACACCTTC.

The CDR3: CASSLVSGTPTEAFF. As DNA, the CDR3 is TGCGCCAGCAGCTTGGTGTCCGGGACCCCCACTGAAGCTTTCTTT. The J gene is TRBJ1-1, the V gene TRBV5-1, with D possibly matching TRBD1 (5 bases). CDR3 size: 15 residues. The V and J ends lost 0 bases and 4 bases respectively, with 13 bases between them. CDR1 SGHRS and CDR2 YFSETQ come from the germline V gene.

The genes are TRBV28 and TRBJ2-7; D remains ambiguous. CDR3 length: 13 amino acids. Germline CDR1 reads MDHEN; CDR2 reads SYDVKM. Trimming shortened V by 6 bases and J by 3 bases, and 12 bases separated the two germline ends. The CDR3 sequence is CASSLGLYYEQYF. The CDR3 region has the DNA TGTGCCAGCAGCCTAGGGCTGTACTACGAGCAGTACTTC.

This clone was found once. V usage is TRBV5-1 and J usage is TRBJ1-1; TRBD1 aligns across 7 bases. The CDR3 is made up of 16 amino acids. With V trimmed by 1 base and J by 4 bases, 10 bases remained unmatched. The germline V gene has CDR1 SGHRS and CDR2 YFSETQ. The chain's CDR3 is CASSLNGQVGGTEAFF. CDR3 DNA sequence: TGCGCCAGCAGCTTGAACGGACAGGTCGGCGGCACTGAAGCTTTCTTT.

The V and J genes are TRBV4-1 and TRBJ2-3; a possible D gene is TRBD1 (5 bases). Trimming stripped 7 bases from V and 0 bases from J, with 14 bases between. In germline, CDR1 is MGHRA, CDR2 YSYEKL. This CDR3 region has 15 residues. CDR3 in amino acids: CASTPDILSTDTQYF. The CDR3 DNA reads TGCGCCAGCACCCCGGACATTTTAAGCACAGATACGCAGTATTTT.

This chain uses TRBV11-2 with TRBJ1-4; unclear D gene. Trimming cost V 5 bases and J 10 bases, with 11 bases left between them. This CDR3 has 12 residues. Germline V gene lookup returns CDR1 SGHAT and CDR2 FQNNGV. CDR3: CASSLTERKLFF. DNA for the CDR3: TGTGCCAGCAGCCTGACCGAGAGAAAACTGTTTTTT.